This paragraph covers one T cell receptor beta chain sequence. The specificity of this receptor is unknown. Per-base qualities were not stored, and no clone one base away is much larger. These data belong to a study of blood T cell repertoires in COVID-19 (dated by TCRdb to 2018 to 2021). Concerning the study at large: Samples from collaborators originated in the United States, Italy and Spain and spanned both the acute and convalescent phases of COVID-19. The repertoires were made available in a free public database intended to serve as a resource for research on the immune response to SARS-CoV-2. The samples were drawn from the first 160 participants of the ongoing ImmuneRACE study and from 950 to 1,500 subjects provided by 6 global collaborators. The material from the prospective study consisted of cDNA or gDNA derived from T cells, B-cell-depleted T cells, or PBMCs. A de-identified subject ID, COVID-19 status, age in years and sex were almost always included in the sample metadata. Where available, HLA class I and class II types were obtained from metadata supplied by the sample provider rather than from assay-based typing. The dataset comprised deeply sampled blood TCRbeta repertoires from subjects exposed to, actively infected with, or recovered from COVID-19.

Whole blood was collected in K2EDTA tubes by collaborating institutions according to the institutions' own protocols. For TCRbeta analysis, collaborator samples were shipped as frozen whole blood, as isolated PBMCs, or as DNA extracted from either sample type. CDR1 and CDR2, looked up from the germline V gene (reference sequence), are SEHNR and FQNEAQ. Including cysteine and phenylalanine, the CDR3 has 14 amino acids. Solely the CDR3 DNA is kept, with 42 bases framed from the first base. V loses 5 bases at its end and J loses 7 bases; junction bases beyond the gene matches: 6. Study-wide conclusions, independent of this receptor: How much clinical and demographic metadata was included differed by source and by participant, and the metadata was provided uncurated.

TCRbeta CDR3 regions were amplified from genomic DNA using the immunoSEQ Assay, a bias-controlled multiplex PCR. The original pipeline was this. Nucleated cell counts per sample were estimated from amplification of reference gene primers within the assay. To quantify the absolute abundance of each unique TCRbeta CDR3 rearrangement, sequence reads were collapsed and filtered. For each sample, productive Simpson clonality was calculated by taking the square root of Simpson's diversity index across productive rearrangements. TCRdb provides this immuneACCESS table in a form limited to in-frame rearrangements. Some clones are lacking; in checked studies, under half of them reflect an unresolved V gene, and why the rest are absent is not known. V, J and clone size were drawn from that table, and D and trimming were deduced from the DNA. A total of approximately 160,000 clones appear in this sample, more than 60% of them only once. Around 2.7% of the sample belongs to the ten largest clones.

Sequencing was done on a sample of peripheral blood. This TCR derives from a man between 65 and 79 years old with acute or convalescent COVID-19. The chain is made from TRBV7-9 and TRBJ1-5, and 9 junctional nucleotides match TRBD1. The base sequence is TGTGCCAGCAGCCAACAGGGGGCTGGACAGCCCCAGCATTTT. This is translated as CASSQQGAGQPQHF.